Sequencing of this TCR beta chain was carried out in a study of blood T cell repertoires in COVID-19. The method was immunoSEQ multiplex PCR; TCRdb's version includes in-frame clones alone and lacks a portion of them. The table has 50,000 to 65,000 clones, 85% seen once; the top ten hold roughly 4.7%. With V trimmed by 0 bases and J by 5 bases, 8 bases remained unmatched. This CDR3 has 17 amino acids. This clone is a singleton in its sample. The chain uses TRBV23-1 and TRBJ1-5; 9 bases match TRBD1. TRBV23-1 falls under the ORF class, with uncertain function. The sequence was collected from a man aged 35-49 years with active COVID-19. The sample taken for sequencing was peripheral blood. The CDR3 coding sequence is TGCGCCAGCAGTCAATCTAACGGGACAGGGTACGATCAGCCCCAGCATTTT. This gives the protein CASSQSNGTGYDQPQHF.